A selection of T cell receptor beta chains follows, all from one sample in a study of cytomegalovirus exposure and HLA in healthy donors. The assay was immunoSEQ multiplex PCR, and TCRdb's table has in-frame clones only and misses some. The data contain about 88,000 clones, 90% of them singletons. The sequencing input was PBMCs. Source of these receptors: a man aged 18 to 29 in good health and CMV-seronegative. Each CDR3 is given with its conserved first and last residue. A D gene is named only where the DNA matches it firmly. Some rows have no size entry. The others give once, few or many, or a class for an expanded clone.

D | J | V | size | CDR3 | DNA
NA | TRBJ2-2 | TRBV9 | NA | CASSVLTGAYTGELFF | TGTGCCAGCAGCGTATTGACAGGAGCGTACACCGGGGAGCTGTTTTTT
NA | TRBJ1-1 | TRBV25-1 | NA | CASRDNRSTEAFF | TGTGCCAGCAGGGACAATCGGAGCACTGAAGCTTTCTTT
TRBD2 | TRBJ2-2 | TRBV7-9 | NA | CASSLGGLAGTIGELFF | TGTGCCAGCAGCTTGGGGGGTCTAGCGGGAACGATCGGGGAGCTGTTTTTT
NA | TRBJ2-7 | TRBV28 | NA | CASSTRGRAYEQYF | TGTGCCAGCAGTACCAGAGGGCGAGCCTACGAGCAGTACTTC
NA | TRBJ2-1 | TRBV6-5 | NA | CASSYPRGSYNEQFF | TGTGCCAGCAGTTACCCGCGGGGTTCCTACAATGAGCAGTTCTTC
TRBD2 | TRBJ2-1 | TRBV27 | NA | CASRDSGTAYNEQFF | TGTGCCAGCAGGGATAGCGGGACGGCCTACAATGAGCAGTTCTTC
NA | TRBJ2-2 | TRBV27 | NA | CASSSLGAGTGELFF | TGTGCCAGCAGTTCTTTGGGGGCTGGGACCGGGGAGCTGTTTTTT
TRBD1 | TRBJ1-5 | TRBV2 | NA | CASRADRGRNQPQHF | TGTGCCAGCAGGGCCGACAGGGGGCGCAATCAGCCCCAGCATTTT
NA | TRBJ1-2 | TRBV29-1 | NA | CSVETGGGYTF | TGCAGCGTTGAAACAGGTGGCGGCTACACCTTC
NA | TRBJ1-1 | TRBV30 | NA | CACRPDQQGLNTEAFF | TGTGCCTGCCGACCTGATCAACAGGGATTGAACACTGAAGCTTTCTTT
TRBD2 | TRBJ2-7 | TRBV28 | NA | CASSSGLAGAYEQYF | TGTGCCAGCAGTTCGGGACTAGCGGGAGCCTACGAGCAGTACTTC
TRBD2 | TRBJ2-5 | TRBV28 | NA | CASSPMQTSGSKTQYF | TGTGCCAGCAGTCCGATGCAGACTAGCGGGAGTAAGACCCAGTACTTC
TRBD2 | TRBJ2-1 | TRBV19 | NA | CASDNRLAGGLRNEQFF | TGTGCCAGTGACAACAGACTAGCGGGAGGGCTTCGGAATGAGCAGTTCTTC
NA | TRBJ1-1 | TRBV7-9 | NA | CASSLVQGSNTEAFF | TGTGCCAGCAGCTTAGTTCAGGGGTCGAACACTGAAGCTTTCTTT
TRBD1 | TRBJ1-1 | TRBV15 | once | CATSYETGRFSEAFF | TGTGCCACCAGCTATGAGACAGGGAGGTTCTCTGAAGCTTTCTTT
NA | TRBJ1-1 | TRBV28 | NA | CASRSLPGVPEAFF | TGTGCCAGCAGGTCGCTGCCAGGGGTGCCTGAAGCTTTCTTT
NA | TRBJ1-1 | TRBV29-1 | NA | CSVLHMNTEAFF | TGCAGCGTCTTACACATGAACACTGAAGCTTTCTTT
NA | TRBJ2-5 | TRBV5-1 | NA | CASSLEQTTTQYF | TGCGCCAGCAGCTTGGAACAGACTACGACGCAGTACTTC
TRBD1 | TRBJ1-4 | TRBV30 | NA | CAWSPDRVTNEKLFF | TGTGCCTGGAGTCCTGACAGGGTCACTAATGAAAAACTGTTTTTT
TRBD2 | TRBJ2-7 | TRBV5-1 | NA | CASREMLAGGREQYF | TGCGCCAGCAGAGAAATGCTAGCGGGAGGGAGGGAGCAGTACTTC
TRBD2 | TRBJ2-7 | TRBV5-1 | NA | CASSFPLAGASYEQYF | TGCGCCAGCAGCTTTCCTCTAGCGGGAGCTTCCTACGAGCAGTACTTC
TRBD1 | TRBJ2-7 | TRBV15 | NA | CATSWSGTGSDEQYF | TGTGCCACCAGCTGGAGCGGGACAGGGAGCGACGAGCAGTACTTC
NA | TRBJ2-5 | TRBV6-5 | NA | CASTRTAPASETQYF | TGTGCCAGCACCAGGACAGCTCCCGCTAGTGAGACCCAGTACTTC
NA | TRBJ1-4 | TRBV7-2 | NA | CASSGGAYEKLFF | TGTGCCAGCAGTGGCGGGGCTTATGAAAAACTGTTTTTT
TRBD1 | TRBJ2-7 | TRBV5-1 | once | CASSLAGTGAHEQYF | TGCGCCAGCAGCTTGGCTGGGACAGGGGCCCACGAGCAGTACTTC
TRBD2 | TRBJ2-1 | TRBV4-2 | NA | CASSQVGLVGGEQFF | TGTGCCAGCAGCCAAGTGGGACTAGTGGGTGGTGAGCAGTTCTTC
NA | TRBJ1-4 | TRBV19 | NA | CASSAKPTTNEKLFF | TGTGCCAGTAGTGCGAAACCTACAACTAATGAAAAACTGTTTTTT
TRBD2 | TRBJ2-1 | TRBV4-1 | NA | CASSPIGHSRAGGSNEQFF | TGCGCCAGCAGCCCCATTGGCCACTCGAGAGCGGGAGGCTCCAATGAGCAGTTCTTC
TRBD2 | TRBJ2-7 | TRBV19 | NA | CASSRRLGFLFSGGDYEQYF | TGTGCCAGTAGTCGGCGCCTGGGGTTTCTTTTCAGCGGGGGTGACTACGAGCAGTACTTC
NA | TRBJ1-1 | TRBV27 | NA | CASTGSLNTEAFF | TGTGCCAGCACAGGCAGCCTGAACACTGAAGCTTTCTTT
TRBD1 | TRBJ2-1 | TRBV5-1 | NA | CASSATGQGAFNEQFF | TGCGCCAGCAGCGCCACCGGACAGGGGGCCTTTAATGAGCAGTTCTTC
NA | TRBJ2-2 | TRBV10-3 | once | CAITPSANTGELFF | TGTGCCATCACCCCCTCGGCGAACACCGGGGAGCTGTTTTTT
NA | TRBJ2-7 | TRBV28 | NA | CASSSSRYEQYF | TGTGCCAGCAGTTCCTCCCGATACGAGCAGTACTTC
NA | TRBJ2-6 | TRBV19 | NA | CASSKQGSGANVLTF | TGTGCCAGTAGTAAACAGGGATCTGGGGCCAACGTCCTGACTTTC
TRBD1 | TRBJ2-1 | TRBV6-5 | NA | CASSWSRTGGGNEQFF | TGTGCCAGCAGTTGGTCAAGGACAGGGGGCGGAAATGAGCAGTTCTTC
TRBD1 | TRBJ2-7 | TRBV10-3 | NA | CATFSGTGDNEQYF | TGTGCCACATTTTCCGGGACAGGGGACAACGAGCAGTACTTC
NA | TRBJ2-7 | TRBV9 | NA | CASSVEAVSYEQYF | TGTGCCAGCAGCGTAGAAGCGGTTTCCTACGAGCAGTACTTC
NA | TRBJ1-2 | TRBV9 | NA | CASSARIGGYTF | TGTGCCAGCAGCGCCAGGATAGGTGGCTACACCTTC
NA | TRBJ2-6 | TRBV29-1 | NA | CSVKITGANVLTF | TGCAGCGTTAAAATAACTGGGGCCAACGTCCTGACTTTC
NA | TRBJ2-7 | TRBV5-1 | once | CASSLVQFPYEQYF | TGCGCCAGCAGCTTGGTACAGTTCCCCTACGAGCAGTACTTC
TRBD1 | TRBJ2-3 | TRBV15 | NA | CATSRDRASGTDTDTQYF | TGTGCCACCAGCAGAGATCGGGCCTCCGGGACAGACACAGATACGCAGTATTTT
NA | TRBJ1-2 | TRBV6-4 | NA | CASSDGSQGYYGYTF | TGTGCCAGCAGTGACGGATCCCAGGGGTACTATGGCTACACCTTC
NA | TRBJ2-3 | TRBV6-6 | NA | CASTNRRTDTQYF | TGTGCCAGCACGAACCGGCGGACAGATACGCAGTATTTT
TRBD1 | TRBJ2-2 | TRBV2 | NA | CASGDRGGLFF | TGTGCCAGCGGGGACAGGGGTGGGCTGTTTTTT
NA | TRBJ1-1 | TRBV9 | NA | CASSVRDIQNTEAFF | TGTGCCAGCAGCGTACGTGACATTCAGAACACTGAAGCTTTCTTT
NA | TRBJ1-6 | TRBV9 | NA | CASSVVGEPPLHF | TGTGCCAGCAGCGTAGTAGGGGAACCACCCCTCCACTTT
TRBD2 | TRBJ2-7 | TRBV11-3 | NA | CASSLVAGGPEQYF | TGTGCCAGCAGCTTAGTAGCGGGAGGGCCCGAGCAGTACTTC
TRBD1 | TRBJ2-1 | TRBV7-8 | NA | CASGPTGGIYNEQFF | TGTGCCAGTGGCCCAACAGGGGGCATCTACAATGAGCAGTTCTTC
NA | TRBJ1-1 | TRBV27 | NA | CASSLSGDVAEAFF | TGTGCCAGCAGTTTATCAGGGGATGTGGCTGAAGCTTTCTTT
TRBD1 | TRBJ1-4 | TRBV6-1 | NA | CASSGPWTGCFF | TGTGCCAGCAGTGGCCCGTGGACAGGGTGTTTTTTT
TRBD1 | TRBJ2-2 | TRBV6-1 | few | CASNPRTGATGELFF | TGTGCCAGCAATCCCAGGACAGGGGCTACCGGGGAGCTGTTTTTT
TRBD2 | TRBJ2-5 | TRBV5-1 | once | CASSFRRERWETQYF | TGCGCCAGCAGCTTTCGGCGGGAGAGGTGGGAGACCCAGTACTTC
TRBD2 | TRBJ2-1 | TRBV29-1 | NA | CSVAGLAGANEQFF | TGCAGCGTAGCGGGACTAGCGGGAGCAAATGAGCAGTTCTTC
NA | TRBJ2-1 | TRBV27 | NA | CASSLILLSNEQFF | TGTGCCAGCAGTTTAATCCTCCTGAGCAATGAGCAGTTCTTC
TRBD1 | TRBJ1-2 | TRBV7-2 | NA | CASSSRTGHYGYTF | TGTGCCAGCAGCTCTCGGACAGGTCACTATGGCTACACCTTC